Below are 17 T cell receptor beta chains sequenced from a single sample in a study of human T cells and chemical hapten exposure. TCRdb processed the RACE reads anew with MiXCR; each CDR3 protein has one entry. The sample lists about 270,000 distinct CDR3 sequences, just under 8% occurring once. Time point defined: pre-sensitization, week 0. Described treatment: therapeutic diphenylcyclopropenone sensitization with weekly scalp DPC. Sequenced here: whole blood, sampled in connection with sensitization to the hapten diphenylcyclopropenone (DPC). Receptors were obtained from a man aged 18 to 35 with alopecia areata. Some clones in this sample may be carry-over from other donors' samples.

This chain joins TRBV7-9 and TRBJ1-2; 7 bases map to TRBD1. The V gene's germline CDR1 is SEHNR and CDR2 FQNEAQ (reference sequence). The CDR3 loop spans 15 amino acids. J lost 2 bases, V lost 2 bases, and 5 bases had no gene match. The CDR3 DNA sequence: TGTGCCAGCAGCTTATCGACAGGGATCAACTATGGCTACACCTTC. Its translation is CASSLSTGINYGYTF. The whole variable domain, remainder taken from reference TRBV7-9 and TRBJ1-2, is DTGVSQNPRHKITKRGQNVTFRCDPISEHNRLYWYRQTLGQGPEFLTYFQNEAQLEKSRLLSDRFSAERPKGSFSTLEIQRTEQGDSAMYLCASSLSTGINYGYTFGSGTRLTVV.

In nucleotides, the CDR3 is TGTGCCAGCAGTGCCTCGAACCCCTTCAACACCGGGGAGCTGTTTTTT. It translates to CASSASNPFNTGELFF. V is TRBV12-3 or TRBV12-4 and J is TRBJ2-2; D remains ambiguous. The CDR3 has 16 residues. Deletions cut 5 bases from V and 2 bases from J, with 15 bases between.

This clonotype was found many times. The chain carries TRBV11-2 and TRBJ2-1, with D possibly TRBD2 on 6 matching bases. The CDR3 is 12 residues long. Trimming removed 1 base from V and 9 bases from J, with 7 bases in between. Germline V gene lookup returns CDR1 SGHAT and CDR2 FQNNGV. Here the CDR3 DNA reads TGTGCCAGCAGCTTAGGCGGGACTGAGCAGTTCTTC. This codes for CASSLGGTEQFF. The full variable domain, completed using reference TRBV11-2 and TRBJ2-1, is EAGVAQSPRYKIIEKRQSVAFWCNPISGHATLYWYQQILGQGPKLLIQFQNNGVVDDSQLPKDRFSAERLKGVDSTLKIQPAKLEDSAVYLCASSLGGTEQFFGPGTRLTVL.

This clonotype was detected many times. This chain joins TRBV5-1 and TRBJ1-1; D possibly corresponds to TRBD1 (6 bases). Germline V CDR1 and CDR2: SGHRS, YFSETQ. The CDR3 sequence is 16 residues long. V was trimmed by 3 bases and J by 3 bases, leaving 18 bases between them. CDR3 in DNA: TGCGCCAGCAGCTCAACAGGGAGTCGAGGTTACACTGAAGCTTTCTTT. Its protein is CASSSTGSRGYTEAFF. Based on the CDR3 plus reference TRBV5-1 and TRBJ1-1, the full variable domain is KAGVTQTPRYLIKTRGQQVTLSCSPISGHRSVSWYQQTPGQGLQFLFEYFSETQRNKGNFPGRFSGRQFSNSRSEMNVSTLELGDSALYLCASSSTGSRGYTEAFFGQGTRLTVV.

This clonotype was seen a few times. V gene TRBV5-1 combines with J gene TRBJ2-4; a weak D match, TRBD1 (5 bases). Germline V lookup: CDR1 SGHRS, CDR2 YFSETQ. This CDR3 is built from 15 residues. V dropped 2 bases and J dropped 8 bases, with 17 bases sitting between them. The chain's CDR3 is CASSFLTGTTDIQYF. The CDR3 DNA reads TGCGCCAGCAGCTTTCTAACAGGAACCACGGACATTCAGTACTTC. Looking up the rest from reference TRBV5-1 and TRBJ2-4 gives the full variable domain: KAGVTQTPRYLIKTRGQQVTLSCSPISGHRSVSWYQQTPGQGLQFLFEYFSETQRNKGNFPGRFSGRQFSNSRSEMNVSTLELGDSALYLCASSFLTGTTDIQYFGAGTRLSVL.

This chain connects TRBV6-5 to TRBJ2-3; D is undetermined. The CDR3 has 15 amino acids. Trimming took 0 bases from V and 1 from J, leaving 8 bases between them. The germline V gene encodes CDR1 MNHEY and CDR2 SVGAGI. The CDR3 protein is CASSYSLPGTDTQYF. The CDR3 bases are TGTGCCAGCAGTTACTCTTTACCAGGCACAGATACGCAGTATTTT.

This clonotype was detected only a few times. The genes are TRBV11-2 and TRBJ2-7; TRBD1 agrees at 8 bases. Germline V gives CDR1 SGHAT, CDR2 FQNNGV. The CDR3 is made up of 15 amino acids. J was trimmed by 4 bases and V by 2 bases; bases with no gene match: 7. The CDR3 region is CASSLSRRTGYEQYF. The CDR3 DNA sequence: TGTGCCAGCAGCTTAAGTAGGAGGACAGGGTACGAGCAGTACTTC.

Here the CDR3 reads CSVERGDRIYNEQFF. Written as DNA, the CDR3 is TGCAGCGTTGAACGAGGGGACAGGATTTACAATGAGCAGTTCTTC. The chain combines TRBV29-1 with TRBJ2-1; 8 bases are shared with TRBD1. The V and J ends lost 2 bases and 4 bases, in that order; junction bases with no gene match: 7. CDR3 length equals 15 residues. Germline lookup yields CDR1 SQVTM and CDR2 ANQGSEA.

This clonotype was seen more than once but under ten times. The chain links TRBV14 to TRBJ1-4; D possibly corresponds to TRBD1 (5 bases). CDR1 is SGHDN, CDR2 FVKESK, per germline. Trimming shortened V by 6 bases and J by 4 bases, and 15 bases separated the two germline ends. The CDR3 sequence is 15 residues long. CDR3 sequence reads: CASSLTRGNNEKLFF. The CDR3 nucleotides read TGTGCCAGCAGTCTTACCCGGGGGAATAATGAAAAACTGTTTTTT.

This clonotype was detected a few times. The J gene is TRBJ2-2, the V gene TRBV7-2; D is unresolved. The CDR3 is 16 residues long. CDR1 and CDR2 (germline): SGHTA, FQGNSA. Trimming left V 1 base short and J 2 bases short, with 11 bases between. The CDR3 reads CASSLEAFGNTGELFF. The DNA for the CDR3 is TGTGCCAGCAGCTTAGAAGCCTTTGGCAACACCGGGGAGCTGTTTTTT.

The V gene is TRBV7-3, the J gene TRBJ2-2; 10 bases line up with TRBD1. The V segment lost 5 bases and the J segment 7 bases; nucleotides outside the gene matches: 1. This CDR3 region has 13 residues. CDR1 and CDR2 from the germline V gene are SGHTA and FQGTGA. The CDR3 reads CASSRDRGGELFF. In nucleotides, the CDR3 is TGTGCCAGCAGCCGGGACAGGGGCGGGGAGCTGTTTTTT.

Only a few counts were recorded for this clonotype. The J gene is TRBJ1-4, the V gene TRBV7-9; TRBD1 matches 10 bases. Germline V gene data show CDR1 as SEHNR and CDR2 as FQNEAQ (reference sequence). CDR3 length: 14 residues. The ends lost 6 bases at V and 6 bases at J; junction bases unmatched: 4. DNA for the CDR3: TGTGCCAGCAGGGGACAGGGGCAGGATGAAAAACTGTTTTTT. Encoded protein: CASRGQGQDEKLFF.

The chain recombines TRBV9 with TRBJ1-2; weak D call: TRBD1 (6 bases). The V end lost 3 bases, the J end lost 1 base, and 13 bases lay between the germline ends. The CDR3 has 15 amino acids. CDR1 is SGDLS and CDR2 is YYNGEE in the germline V gene. The CDR3 loop reads CASSEGHGINYGYTF. CDR3 in DNA: TGTGCCAGCAGCGAGGGACACGGCATTAACTATGGCTACACCTTC.

This clonotype was observed many times. The chain is built from TRBV3-1 and TRBJ2-1; D is ambiguous. CDR1 is LGHDT and CDR2 is YNNKEL in the germline V gene (reference sequence). V was clipped by 4 bases and J by 7 bases, with 14 bases between them. The length of the CDR3 is 14 residues. This CDR3 reads CASSPLVRANEQFF. The CDR3 nucleotides read TGTGCCAGCAGCCCCCTAGTCCGGGCTAATGAGCAGTTCTTC.

This clonotype was found a few times. The genes are TRBV9 and TRBJ2-7; D is possibly TRBD2 (5 bases). Germline lookup yields CDR1 SGDLS and CDR2 YYNGEE. Trimming removed 0 bases from V and 0 bases from J, with 10 bases in between. The CDR3 is made up of 15 amino acids. The CDR3 DNA reads TGTGCCAGCAGCGTAGGCCTAGCCCACTCCTACGAGCAGTACTTC. Translation: CASSVGLAHSYEQYF.

This sequence joins TRBV2 and TRBJ2-1, with 9 bases fitting TRBD1. CDR3 size: 15 residues. Per germline, CDR1 SNHLY and CDR2 FYNNEI. Trimming at V came to 11 bases and at J to 6 bases, leaving 14 bases not matched to a gene. CDR3 sequence reads: CAGTPGQGPVNEQFF. The CDR3 DNA reads as TGTGCCGGGACCCCGGGACAGGGTCCTGTCAATGAGCAGTTCTTC.

The CDR3 DNA follows: TGTGCCAGCAGTGTCCCCCGTTCAGGGGACGAAAAACTGTTTTTT. It encodes CASSVPRSGDEKLFF. The chain carries TRBV6-5 and TRBJ1-4; weak D call: TRBD1 (6 bases). V lost 5 bases and J lost 8, with 18 bases in between. The V gene's germline CDR1 is MNHEY and CDR2 SVGAGI. This CDR3 is built from 15 residues.